This T cell receptor (beta chain) was captured by sequencing in a study of T cell responses to AZD1222 COVID-19 vaccine. This CDR3 contains 14 residues. Per germline, CDR1 SGHNT and CDR2 YYREEE (reference sequence). V lost 5 bases to trimming and J lost 8 bases, with 16 bases between them. Method: immunoSEQ multiplex PCR; TCRdb's copy keeps in-frame clones and lacks some. The sample holds 120,000 or so clones, approximately 85% seen once. This clone has only one observation. The clonotype comes from an adult in good health. The chain uses TRBV5-4 and TRBJ1-4; no reliable D call. This material consisted of peripheral blood, taken on day 0 of MenACWY control vaccination. DNA for the CDR3: TGTGCCAGCAGTCTGACTGGAAAGACAGAAAAACTGTTTTTT. This translates into CASSLTGKTEKLFF.